One and the same sample provided the 18 T cell receptor beta chains below, sequenced in a study of human T cells and chemical hapten exposure. A single record per CDR3 protein comes from TCRdb applying MiXCR to the RACE reads. In the table there are over 50,000 distinct CDR3 sequences, approximately 10% of which are singletons. The time point was: patch test 1, 2 weeks after DPC sensitization. Documented treatment: therapeutic diphenylcyclopropenone sensitization with weekly scalp DPC. Extraction yielded total RNA from whole blood (unfractionated). Sequenced material: whole blood, taken in connection with sensitization to the hapten diphenylcyclopropenone (DPC). The receptors derive from a woman between 40 and 50 years old with alopecia areata. Some clones in this sample may be carry-over from other donors' samples.

This clonotype was observed many times. This chain links TRBV9 with TRBJ1-2, with 8 positions matching TRBD1. This CDR3 comprises 15 residues. Germline CDR1 and CDR2: SGDLS and YYNGEE. Trimming took 0 bases from V and 1 from J; bases not matched to a gene: 2. The DNA of the CDR3 is TGTGCCAGCAGCGTAGATGGACAGGGTAACTATGGCTACACCTTC. Protein: CASSVDGQGNYGYTF. Combining the CDR3 with reference TRBV9 and TRBJ1-2 gives the whole variable domain DSGVTQTPKHLITATGQRVTLRCSPRSGDLSVYWYQQSLDQGLQFLIQYYNGEERAKGNILERFSAQQFPDLHSELNLSSLELGDSALYFCASSVDGQGNYGYTFGSGTRLTVV.

The V gene is TRBV9, the J gene TRBJ1-2; D uncertain. This CDR3 spans 14 amino acids. V lost 4 bases, J lost 1 base, and 11 bases lay in between. Germline-derived CDR1 and CDR2 are SGDLS and YYNGEE. CDR3 in amino acids: CASSIGDLNYGYTF. As DNA, the CDR3 is TGTGCCAGCAGCATCGGCGACCTTAACTATGGCTACACCTTC.

This clonotype has at least ten counts. V gene TRBV29-1 combines with J gene TRBJ2-5, with D possibly matching TRBD2 (6 bases). Trimming pared 6 bases from V and 0 bases from J, leaving 14 bases between. The CDR3 is 14 residues long. The germline gives CDR1 SQVTM, CDR2 ANQGSEA. The CDR3 nucleotides read TGCAGCGTGATCAAAGCGGGCCACCAAGAGACCCAGTACTTC. This codes for CSVIKAGHQETQYF.

This clonotype was seen a handful of times. The gene calls are TRBV11-2 and TRBJ1-1; tentative D call: TRBD1 (6 bases). The CDR3 consists of 17 residues. Per the germline V gene, CDR1 is SGHAT and CDR2 is FQNNGV. With 4 bases removed from V and 0 bases from J, the gap between germline ends came to 18 bases. The CDR3 loop is CASSSRSRGFMNTEAFF. CDR3 sequence (DNA): TGTGCCAGCAGCTCCAGGAGCAGGGGTTTCATGAACACTGAAGCTTTCTTT.

The table lists this clonotype with a few counts. The chain combines TRBV6-2 or TRBV6-3 with TRBJ2-1; 9 bases match TRBD2. The V gene end was trimmed by 0 bases and the J gene end by 3 bases; junction bases not matched to a gene: 9. The CDR3 covers 18 residues. Germline V lookup: CDR1 MNHEY, CDR2 SVGEGT. CDR3 DNA: TGTGCCAGCAGTTACTCTCACCCGACTAGCGGCATCTACAATGAGCAGTTCTTC. Encoded protein: CASSYSHPTSGIYNEQFF.

The chain is built from TRBV7-2 and TRBJ2-3; D gene unclear. The CDR3 covers 16 residues. V lost 4 bases and J lost 2, with 16 bases in between. Germline-derived CDR1 and CDR2 are SGHTA and FQGNSA. The CDR3 DNA follows: TGTGCCAGCAGCTCCGGGTATCTTCTAGACACAGATACGCAGTATTTT. It specifies CASSSGYLLDTDTQYF.

This clonotype came up a few times. The chain has TRBV7-8 and TRBJ1-5; D gene ambiguous. CDR3 length: 12 residues. From germline, CDR1 is SGHVS and CDR2 FQNEAQ. V was trimmed by 5 bases and J by 7 bases, leaving 9 bases between them. The CDR3 bases are TGTGCCAGCAGCCCCTTGGGCCAGCCCCAGCATTTT. Its translation: CASSPLGQPQHF.

This clonotype was seen ten or more times. The rearrangement uses TRBV29-1 and TRBJ2-1; possibly TRBD1 for D (6 bases). Germline CDR1 is SQVTM and CDR2 is ANQGSEA. The CDR3 totals 13 residues. Trimming took 0 bases from V and 5 from J, leaving 8 bases between them. The CDR3 nucleotides are TGCAGCGTTGAAGAACAGGGAGACAATGAGCAGTTCTTC. Translated, it gives CSVEEQGDNEQFF.

The gene calls are TRBV7-8 and TRBJ2-5, with 8 nucleotides matching TRBD2. CDR1 and CDR2 (germline): SGHVS, FQNEAQ. The trim removed 2 bases at V and 3 bases at J, leaving 17 bases unmatched. The CDR3 spans 19 residues. Here the CDR3 DNA reads TGTGCCAGCAGCTTAACCGGTAGACTAGGTAGCGGGATCAAAGAGACCCAGTACTTC. Its protein product is CASSLTGRLGSGIKETQYF.

This clonotype was seen more than once but under ten times. The CDR3 DNA reads as TGTGCCAGCAGCATGGGAGACAGGTCCCATGAGCAGTTCTTC. It codes for CASSMGDRSHEQFF. J is TRBJ2-1 and V is TRBV21-1; the table's D call, TRBD1, was not checked against the DNA. TRBV21-1 is an annotated pseudogene. CDR3 length: 14 amino acids.

The rearrangement uses TRBV5-1 and TRBJ2-6; D remains unclear. CDR1 and CDR2 from the germline V gene are SGHRS and YFSETQ. The CDR3 is 16 residues long. Trimming cost V 5 bases and J 1 base, with 13 bases left between them. The CDR3 coding sequence is TGCGCCAGCAGAAGAACATCGGATTCTGGGGCCAACGTCCTGACTTTC. Amino acids: CASRRTSDSGANVLTF.

This clonotype was counted a few times. The J gene is TRBJ2-1, the V gene TRBV5-6, with D perhaps matching TRBD1 (6 bases). CDR3 length: 16 residues. Germline CDR1 reads SGHDT; CDR2 reads YYEEEE. The germline V and J ends were trimmed by 0 bases and 0 bases, with 10 bases remaining between them. The CDR3 loop reads CASSLVGRGSYNEQFF. CDR3 bases: TGTGCCAGCAGCTTGGTGGGCAGGGGCTCCTACAATGAGCAGTTCTTC.

This clonotype was observed many times. The chain has TRBV18 and TRBJ2-5, with D hard to call. This CDR3 spans 14 amino acids. Trimming left V 5 bases short and J 2 bases short, with 12 bases between. Germline CDR1 reads KGHSH; CDR2 reads LQKENI. CDR3 DNA sequence: TGTGCCAGCTCAAGGATGGGGAAGCAAGAGACCCAGTACTTC. The encoded protein is CASSRMGKQETQYF.

This clonotype was recorded a few times. CDR3 amino acids: CASSFTPGAKVADTQYF. Written as DNA, the CDR3 is TGCGCCAGCAGCTTCACCCCGGGGGCAAAGGTGGCAGATACGCAGTATTTT. The chain employs TRBV5-1 and TRBJ2-3; either TRBD1 or TRBD2 may supply D (6 bases each). Trimming took 2 bases from V and 4 from J, leaving 20 bases between them. Germline values: CDR1 SGHRS, CDR2 YFSETQ. The CDR3 is made up of 17 amino acids.

The chain employs TRBV25-1 and TRBJ2-7, with D maybe TRBD1 (6 bases). Trimming shortened V by 2 bases and J by 4 bases, and 12 bases separated the two germline ends. The CDR3 runs 14 residues. The germline CDR1 and CDR2 sequences are MGHDK and SYGVNS. This CDR3 reads CASSETGLRYEQYF. As DNA, the CDR3 is TGTGCCAGCAGTGAAACAGGGTTAAGGTACGAGCAGTACTTC.

The sample holds many counts of this clonotype. The rearrangement uses TRBV18 and TRBJ1-2; TRBD1 agrees at 9 bases. V dropped 2 bases and J dropped 8; count of bases not matched to a gene: 9. Germline V lookup: CDR1 KGHSH, CDR2 LQKENI. The CDR3 covers 15 residues. The CDR3 sequence: CASSPWMGQGRGYTF. CDR3 nucleotide sequence: TGTGCCAGCTCACCATGGATGGGACAGGGCCGAGGCTACACCTTC. The variable domain in full, with the rest retrieved from reference TRBV18 and TRBJ1-2, is NAGVMQNPRHLVRRRGQEARLRCSPMKGHSHVYWYRQLPEEGLKFMVYLQKENIIDESGMPKERFSAEFPKEGPSILRIQQVVRGDSAAYFCASSPWMGQGRGYTFGSGTRLTVV.

This clonotype was found a few times. V is TRBV29-1 and J is TRBJ2-1; D call uncertain. CDR3 length: 13 amino acids. CDR1 is SQVTM, CDR2 ANQGSEA, per germline. V was clipped by 4 bases and J by 8 bases, with 15 bases between them. CDR3 residues: CSVVRVSGDEQFF. The CDR3 DNA follows: TGCAGCGTTGTACGCGTCTCCGGCGATGAGCAGTTCTTC.

In this sample, this clonotype turned up many times. This rearrangement joins TRBV6-4 to TRBJ2-6; D is possibly TRBD2 (7 bases). The CDR3 extends over 16 amino acids. V was pared by 3 bases and J by 2 bases, with 11 bases between. CDR1 is MRHNA, CDR2 SNTAGT, per germline. The CDR3 DNA reads as TGTGCCAGCAGTGAAGGGGGGGGCGCTGGGGCCAACGTCCTGACTTTC. Residues: CASSEGGGAGANVLTF.